A single sample gave rise to the 25 T cell receptor beta chains below, sequenced in a study of blood T cell repertoires in COVID-19. The table came from immunoSEQ multiplex PCR; TCRdb's copy has only in-frame clones and leaves some out. The profile shows approximately 400,000 clones, about 90% of them singletons. Material for sequencing was PBMCs or T cells enriched from blood (not recorded which). The receptors were sampled from a man aged 25 to 40 who had recovered from COVID-19.

The chain recombines TRBV9 with TRBJ1-1, with 7 bases aligning to TRBD1. This CDR3 spans 15 amino acids. The V gene's germline CDR1 is SGDLS and CDR2 YYNGEE. The junction had 8 bases not matched to a gene; V was cut back by 4 bases and J by 2 bases. The CDR3 is CASSKPGTANTEAFF. CDR3 DNA sequence: TGTGCCAGCAGCAAACCCGGGACAGCCAACACTGAAGCTTTCTTT.

With regard to this clone: This same CDR3 is encoded by further DNA sequences in the sample. CDR3 loop: CASSETSGGTDTQYF. The CDR3 DNA follows: TGTGCCAGCAGCGAAACTAGCGGGGGCACAGATACGCAGTATTTT. The chain employs TRBV7-9 and TRBJ2-3; 10 nucleotides align to TRBD2. Per germline, CDR1 SEHNR and CDR2 FQNEAQ (reference sequence). Trimming cost V 5 bases and J 1 base; bases outside gene matches: 3. This CDR3 has 15 residues.

About this clone itself: This may come from a read error, since a much larger clone is one base off. Different DNA sequences within this sample yield the same CDR3. The rearrangement links TRBV5-1 to TRBJ1-2; D gene uncertain. Germline CDR1 SGHRS, CDR2 YFSETQ. The length of the CDR3 is 13 residues. V was pared by 0 bases and J by 3 bases, with 6 bases between. The CDR3 nucleotides are TGCGCCAGCAGCTTGGGCGGGGACTATGGCTACACCTTC. Protein: CASSLGGDYGYTF.

The rearrangement uses TRBV19 and TRBJ2-5; D is perhaps TRBD1 (5 bases). From germline, CDR1 is LNHDA and CDR2 SQIVND (reference sequence). The CDR3 spans 15 residues. V dropped 5 bases and J dropped 5 bases, with 18 bases sitting between them. CDR3 sequence reads: CASSVLPQGEETQYF. The CDR3, as DNA: TGTGCCAGTAGTGTTCTACCCCAGGGTGAGGAGACCCAGTACTTC.

The chain uses TRBV5-6 and TRBJ2-7; 10 bases agree with TRBD1. V gave up 4 bases and J gave up 4 bases; unmatched junction bases: 14. In germline, CDR1 is SGHDT, CDR2 YYEEEE. This CDR3 spans 17 amino acids. The CDR3 DNA is TGTGCCAGCAGCAAGATGGGACAGGGGACCTTTCGGTACGAGCAGTACTTC. This sequence encodes CASSKMGQGTFRYEQYF.

The rearrangement joins TRBV12-3 or TRBV12-4 to TRBJ1-2, with D perhaps matching TRBD1 (6 bases). V shed 6 bases and J shed 7 bases, with 15 bases lying between them. The CDR3 sequence is 13 residues long. CDR3 in amino acids: CASREQGVSGYTF. The CDR3 nucleotides are TGTGCCAGCAGGGAACAGGGTGTAAGTGGCTACACCTTC.

CDR3 coding DNA: TGTGCCAGCAGCCCGGGACAGGTGAACACTGAAGCTTTCTTT. Its translation: CASSPGQVNTEAFF. This chain links TRBV13 with TRBJ1-1, with 8 bases identical to TRBD1. With 5 bases clipped from V and 0 bases from J, the junction kept 2 bases outside the gene matches. CDR1 is PRHDT and CDR2 is FYEKMQ in the germline V gene (reference sequence). The CDR3 has 14 amino acids.

The chain couples TRBV7-9 to TRBJ2-5, with no clear D. In germline, CDR1 is SEHNR, CDR2 FQNEAQ (reference sequence). Trimming shortened V by 6 bases and J by 5 bases, and 13 bases separated the two germline ends. This CDR3 region has 13 residues. Written as DNA, the CDR3 is TGTGCCAGCAGTCCTCCCATCGGGGAGACCCAGTACTTC. As protein: CASSPPIGETQYF. Full variable domain (outside the CDR3, taken from reference TRBV7-9 and TRBJ2-5): DTGVSQNPRHKITKRGQNVTFRCDPISEHNRLYWYRQTLGQGPEFLTYFQNEAQLEKSRLLSDRFSAERPKGSFSTLEIQRTEQGDSAMYLCASSPPIGETQYFGPGTRLLVL.

The V and J genes are TRBV10-3 and TRBJ2-1; 12 nucleotides match TRBD2. CDR1 and CDR2 (germline): ENHRY, SYGVKD. The J segment lost 7 bases and the V segment lost 0 bases, leaving 4 bases of the junction unmatched. The CDR3 runs 16 residues. The CDR3 DNA reads TGTGCCATCAGTGAGTCGCTAGCGGGGGGGCTTAATGAGCAGTTCTTC. Amino acid sequence: CAISESLAGGLNEQFF.

This clone was recorded once. The chain joins TRBV18 to TRBJ2-3; 7 bases align to TRBD1. The ends lost 3 bases at V and 2 bases at J; junction bases unmatched: 8. Per the germline V gene, CDR1 is KGHSH and CDR2 is LQKENI. This CDR3 spans 16 amino acids. CDR3 loop: CASSPGQLIHTDTQYF. In DNA, the CDR3 is TGTGCCAGCTCACCGGGACAGCTTATCCACACAGATACGCAGTATTTT. The complete variable domain, with remaining parts taken from reference TRBV18 and TRBJ2-3, reads NAGVMQNPRHLVRRRGQEARLRCSPMKGHSHVYWYRQLPEEGLKFMVYLQKENIIDESGMPKERFSAEFPKEGPSILRIQQVVRGDSAAYFCASSPGQLIHTDTQYFGPGTRLTVL.

The gene calls are TRBV5-1 and TRBJ1-2; the D is unclear. V lost 4 bases and J lost 8, with 12 bases in between. Germline CDR1 reads SGHRS; CDR2 reads YFSETQ. The CDR3 extends over 12 amino acids. In DNA form, the CDR3 reads TGCGCCAGCAGCGATACGGGAACAGGCTACACCTTC. Its translation: CASSDTGTGYTF.

The V call is TRBV30, the J call TRBJ1-2; TRBD1 is a possible D gene (5 bases). Germline values: CDR1 GTSNPN, CDR2 SVGIG (reference sequence). This CDR3 is 13 amino acids long. V lost 2 bases to trimming and J lost 2 bases, with 9 bases between them. The CDR3 here is CAWSLGANYGYTF. The CDR3 DNA reads as TGTGCCTGGAGTCTAGGGGCGAACTATGGCTACACCTTC.

This sequence joins TRBV5-1 and TRBJ2-7, with 10 bases identical to TRBD1. The V gene end was trimmed by 4 bases and the J gene end by 4 bases; junction bases not matched to a gene: 8. This CDR3 has 15 residues. Germline CDR1 reads SGHRS; CDR2 reads YFSETQ. The CDR3, as DNA: TGCGCCAGCAGCAAGACAGGGGGCAGTCAATACGAGCAGTACTTC. This codes for CASSKTGGSQYEQYF.

This chain connects TRBV5-1 to TRBJ2-2, with a weak D call TRBD1 (6 bases). The CDR3 extends over 13 amino acids. The V gene's germline CDR1 is SGHRS and CDR2 YFSETQ. Trimming took off 4 bases at V and 4 bases at J, with 8 bases between the two ends. CDR3 in amino acids: CASSRDITGELFF. CDR3 DNA: TGCGCCAGCAGCCGGGACATCACCGGGGAGCTGTTTTTT.

The CDR3 region has the DNA TGTGCCAGCCCCTGGCTGAACGGCTACACCTTC. Translated: CASPWLNGYTF. The chain uses TRBV6-5 and TRBJ1-2; D remains unclear. The CDR3 has 11 amino acids. CDR1 is MNHEY and CDR2 is SVGAGI in the germline V gene. Trimming shortened V by 8 bases and J by 8 bases, and 12 bases separated the two germline ends.

This chain links TRBV27 with TRBJ1-6; no firm D call. The V end lost 5 bases, the J end lost 4 bases, and 15 bases lay between the germline ends. The CDR3 spans 16 residues. Germline V gives CDR1 MNHEY, CDR2 SMNVEV (reference sequence). CDR3 coding DNA: TGTGCCAGCAGTCTCTCCTCGGACTCTTATAATTCACCCCTCCACTTT. Its translation: CASSLSSDSYNSPLHF.

The rearrangement links TRBV11-2 to TRBJ2-1, with 7 bases matching TRBD1. The CDR3 runs to 17 residues. Per germline, CDR1 SGHAT and CDR2 FQNNGV. V dropped 5 bases and J dropped 9; count of bases not matched to a gene: 19. The chain's CDR3 is CASSGAWAETGEGEQFF. The CDR3 region has the DNA TGTGCCAGCAGCGGGGCCTGGGCCGAAACAGGGGAAGGTGAGCAGTTCTTC.

This rearrangement joins TRBV19 to TRBJ1-1; 7 bases match TRBD1. V was clipped by 5 bases and J by 5 bases; unmatched bases: 8. The CDR3 covers 14 residues. The germline V gene has CDR1 LNHDA and CDR2 SQIVND (reference sequence). The CDR3 region is CASSSQQGTTEAFF. The CDR3 region has the DNA TGTGCCAGTAGTTCCCAACAGGGGACAACTGAAGCTTTCTTT. Full variable domain (missing parts from reference TRBV19 and TRBJ1-1): DGGITQSPKYLFRKEGQNVTLSCEQNLNHDAMYWYRQDPGQGLRLIYYSQIVNDFQKGDIAEGYSVSREKKESFPLTVTSAQKNPTAFYLCASSSQQGTTEAFFGQGTRLTVV.

The V and J genes are TRBV10-3 and TRBJ1-1; D not resolved. The length of the CDR3 is 13 residues. The V gene lost 6 bases and the J gene lost 3 bases, with 11 bases spanning the gap. Germline CDR1 reads ENHRY; CDR2 reads SYGVKD. The CDR3 DNA follows: TGTGCCATCAGCCCCTCCGGGGACACTGAAGCTTTCTTT. It codes for CAISPSGDTEAFF.

The gene calls are TRBV9 and TRBJ1-4; D remains ambiguous. Between the trimmed V and J ends, which lost 4 bases and 8 bases, there was a span of 18 bases. CDR1 SGDLS and CDR2 YYNGEE come from the germline V gene. The CDR3 has 15 amino acids. The CDR3 reads CASSPQGGFGEKLFF. CDR3 sequence (DNA): TGTGCCAGCAGCCCCCAAGGAGGGTTCGGAGAAAAACTGTTTTTT.

The count of this clone is one. The chain couples TRBV2 to TRBJ2-3; perhaps TRBD2 as D (7 bases). CDR1 is SNHLY and CDR2 is FYNNEI in the germline V gene. This CDR3 is 15 amino acids long. Deletions cut 7 bases from V and 8 bases from J, with 22 bases between. The CDR3 sequence: CASTFRGGGQGTQYF. The CDR3 DNA sequence: TGTGCCAGCACCTTCAGGGGAGGGGGGCAAGGTACGCAGTATTTT. The whole variable domain, remainder taken from reference TRBV2 and TRBJ2-3, is EPEVTQTPSHQVTQMGQEVILRCVPISNHLYFYWYRQILGQKVEFLVSFYNNEISEKSEIFDDQFSVERPDGSNFTLKIRSTKLEDSAMYFCASTFRGGGQGTQYFGPGTRLTVL.

This clone was detected only once. The CDR3 loop is CASSLSSGRKETQYF. CDR3 DNA sequence: TGTGCCAGCAGTTTATCTAGCGGGCGGAAAGAGACCCAGTACTTC. The chain links TRBV27 to TRBJ2-5; 7 nucleotides agree with TRBD2. The trim removed 0 bases at V and 3 bases at J, leaving 4 bases unmatched. The germline V gene has CDR1 MNHEY and CDR2 SMNVEV (reference sequence). The CDR3 sequence is 15 residues long.

This chain connects TRBV27 to TRBJ1-1, with 7 bases aligning to TRBD1. Losses at the gene ends were 7 bases for V and 3 bases for J; bases not matched to a gene: 8. The CDR3 totals 14 residues. Germline V lookup: CDR1 MNHEY, CDR2 SMNVEV (reference sequence). CDR3 coding DNA: TGTGCCAGCAACACAGGGGCCCACTACACTGAAGCTTTCTTT. Its translation is CASNTGAHYTEAFF.

This rearrangement joins TRBV25-1 to TRBJ1-4; 8 positions match TRBD1. Trimming removed 3 bases from V and 5 bases from J; junction bases left unmatched: 8. This CDR3 spans 16 amino acids. Germline-derived CDR1 and CDR2 are MGHDK and SYGVNS. The CDR3 DNA sequence: TGTGCCAGCAGTGATCGCAACAGGGGGAGGAATGAAAAACTGTTTTTT. Translating gives CASSDRNRGRNEKLFF.

This chain joins TRBV30 and TRBJ2-1; 8 bases agree with TRBD2. V gave up 3 bases and J gave up 9 bases; unmatched junction bases: 13. There are 15 residues in the CDR3. Germline-derived CDR1 and CDR2 are GTSNPN and SVGIG (reference sequence). CDR3 DNA sequence: TGTGCCTGGAGCCTCGCGGGGGGCCTCGTCGTTGAGCAGTTCTTC. Residues: CAWSLAGGLVVEQFF.